This entry lists 22 T cell receptor beta chains sequenced from one sample in a study of control samples from healthy donors and cancer patients. This table comes from immunoSEQ multiplex PCR, and its TCRdb copy is limited to in-frame clones, with some not included. This repertoire shows around 99,000 clones, about nine tenths found once; its top ten account for about 4.2%. The specimen sequenced was blood. The receptors come from a human donor in good health. The donor label of this sample is uncertain.

The CDR3 DNA follows: TGTGCCAGCAGCGCCCCAACTCCGGGGTTTCTCACAGATACGCAGTATTTT. Translation gives CASSAPTPGFLTDTQYF. The chain joins TRBV9 to TRBJ2-3, with D perhaps TRBD2 (5 bases). Germline V CDR1 and CDR2: SGDLS, YYNGEE. V was clipped by 3 bases and J by 2 bases, with 19 bases between them. This CDR3 has 17 residues.

This clone was seen a single time. The chain links TRBV28 to TRBJ1-2, with D hard to call. V shed 2 bases and J shed 6 bases, with 16 bases lying between them. The CDR3 extends over 15 amino acids. CDR1 and CDR2 (germline): MDHEN, SYDVKM. The DNA of the CDR3 is TGTGCCAGCAGTTTAGTTCGGGGAGGCCTGGATGGCTACACCTTC. Translating gives CASSLVRGGLDGYTF.

The J gene is TRBJ2-1, the V gene TRBV5-1, with TRBD2 matching over 9 bases. Germline V gene data show CDR1 as SGHRS and CDR2 as YFSETQ. Losses at the gene ends were 4 bases for V and 13 bases for J; bases not matched to a gene: 3. CDR3 length equals 11 residues. The CDR3 region is CASSLGTSQFF. CDR3 DNA sequence: TGCGCCAGCAGCCTAGGGACTAGCCAGTTCTTC.

The chain links TRBV20-1 to TRBJ2-3, with D unclear. Trimming cost V 0 bases and J 10 bases, with 8 bases left between them. The CDR3 is 11 residues long. The germline gives CDR1 DFQATT, CDR2 SNEGSKA (reference sequence). CDR3 DNA sequence: TGCAGTGCTAGAGATCTTCGGGCGCAGTATTTT. Its protein product is CSARDLRAQYF.

The chain recombines TRBV19 with TRBJ1-5, with D maybe TRBD1 (6 bases). Trimming pared 4 bases from V and 5 bases from J, leaving 9 bases between. This CDR3 is built from 13 residues. CDR1 and CDR2 from the germline V gene are LNHDA and SQIVND (reference sequence). CDR3 protein: CASSTQGDQPQHF. The CDR3 region has the DNA TGTGCCAGTAGTACACAGGGTGATCAGCCCCAGCATTTT.

The chain combines TRBV6-6 with TRBJ2-5; 7 nucleotides match TRBD2. CDR3 length: 15 residues. With V trimmed by 5 bases and J by 1 base, 7 bases remained unmatched. Germline CDR1 and CDR2: MNHNY and SVGAGI (reference sequence). In DNA form, the CDR3 reads TGTGCCAGCAGTCCCCCCGGGACTACCCAAGAGACCCAGTACTTC. It codes for CASSPPGTTQETQYF.

The chain links TRBV5-1 to TRBJ2-3, with D possibly TRBD2 on 5 matching bases. CDR3 length equals 14 residues. The germline CDR1 and CDR2 sequences are SGHRS and YFSETQ. V lost 4 bases, J lost 2 bases, and 11 bases lay in between. CDR3 coding DNA: TGCGCCAGCAGCGTCGGGGATATCACAGATACGCAGTATTTT. This sequence encodes CASSVGDITDTQYF.

The chain joins TRBV20-1 to TRBJ2-7; D not resolved. The germline V gene encodes CDR1 DFQATT and CDR2 SNEGSKA (reference sequence). V was shortened by 3 bases and J by 0 bases, with 6 bases between the two germline ends. The CDR3 runs 12 residues. The CDR3 sequence: CSASTSSYEQYF. CDR3 sequence (DNA): TGCAGTGCTAGTACGAGCTCCTACGAGCAGTACTTC.

This clone was recorded only once. J is TRBJ2-5 and V is TRBV3-1 (or the pseudogene TRBV3-2), with D tentatively TRBD1 or TRBD2 (6 bases each). Germline CDR1 and CDR2: LGHDT and YNNKEL (reference sequence). Trimming cost V 0 bases and J 5 bases, with 13 bases left between them. The CDR3 length is 15 residues. The CDR3 here is CASSQDQLGGETQYF. DNA for the CDR3: TGTGCCAGCAGCCAAGACCAGTTAGGGGGGGAGACCCAGTACTTC.

V is TRBV19 and J is TRBJ2-1, with a weak D call TRBD1 (6 bases). Deletions cut 5 bases from V and 7 bases from J, with 12 bases between. Germline assignment: CDR1 LNHDA and CDR2 SQIVND (reference sequence). The CDR3 is 13 residues long. CDR3 sequence reads: CASSLWGPNEQFF. For the CDR3, the DNA is TGTGCCAGTAGTCTTTGGGGGCCGAATGAGCAGTTCTTC.

V is TRBV5-5 and J is TRBJ2-1; 9 positions match TRBD2. The germline gives CDR1 SGHKS, CDR2 YYEKEE (reference sequence). The CDR3 spans 15 residues. The V segment lost 3 bases and the J segment 7 bases; nucleotides outside the gene matches: 8. The CDR3 DNA reads TGTGCCAGCAGCTCCAGCGGGGGGCTGAGGAATGAGCAGTTCTTC. This gives the protein CASSSSGGLRNEQFF. The variable domain in full, completed from reference TRBV5-5 and TRBJ2-1, reads DAGVTQSPTHLIKTRGQQVTLRCSPISGHKSVSWYQQVLGQGPQFIFQYYEKEERGRGNFPDRFSARQFPNYSSELNVNALLLGDSALYLCASSSSGGLRNEQFFGPGTRLTVL.

The rearrangement links TRBV19 to TRBJ1-1; D perhaps matches TRBD1 (5 bases). V was cut by 4 bases and J by 2 bases, with 17 bases left in between. This CDR3 spans 16 amino acids. Germline V CDR1 and CDR2: LNHDA, SQIVND (reference sequence). The CDR3: CASSKMVWGINTEAFF. Written as DNA, the CDR3 is TGTGCCAGTAGTAAAATGGTTTGGGGGATTAACACTGAAGCTTTCTTT.

The DNA for the CDR3 is TGTGCCAGCTGCAGGACGAACACCGGGGAGCTGTTTTTT. This sequence encodes CASCRTNTGELFF. This chain links TRBV2 with TRBJ2-2; no reliable D call. The CDR3 contains 13 residues. In germline, CDR1 is SNHLY, CDR2 FYNNEI. Trimming removed 8 bases from V and 0 bases from J, with 7 bases in between.

The chain has TRBV29-1 and TRBJ1-5, with D perhaps TRBD1 (5 bases). V lost 4 bases and J 4 bases, leaving 14 bases between the germline ends. This CDR3 has 14 amino acids. CDR1 SQVTM and CDR2 ANQGSEA come from the germline V gene. CDR3 sequence reads: CSVVTGSWNQPQHF. Written as DNA, the CDR3 is TGCAGCGTTGTCACAGGCTCGTGGAATCAGCCCCAGCATTTT.

The chain carries TRBV6-5 and TRBJ1-2; possibly TRBD1 for D (5 bases). Germline loops: CDR1 MNHEY, CDR2 SVGAGI. Trimming removed 6 bases at V and 3 bases at J, with 14 bases between. This CDR3 has 14 amino acids. In nucleotides, the CDR3 is TGTGCCAGCAGGCCCGGGGGGGTGGACTATGGCTACACCTTC. Amino acids: CASRPGGVDYGYTF.

This clone is a singleton in its sample. The chain has TRBV21-1 and TRBJ1-4. TRBV21-1 is flagged as a pseudogene. The length of the CDR3 is 13 residues. The CDR3 DNA sequence: TGTGCCAGCAGCAAAAGGGTAGGTGAAAAACTGTTTTTT. Translation gives CASSKRVGEKLFF.

The chain is built from TRBV3-1 (or the pseudogene TRBV3-2) and TRBJ1-3; D might be TRBD1 (5 bases). The CDR3 has 17 residues. V shed 0 bases and J shed 3 bases, with 15 bases lying between them. Germline assignment: CDR1 LGHDT and CDR2 YNNKEL (reference sequence). The CDR3 here is CASSQDFGGRVGNTIYF. CDR3 nucleotides: TGTGCCAGCAGCCAAGATTTTGGGGGACGGGTTGGAAACACCATATATTTT.

The rearrangement uses TRBV27 and TRBJ1-2; D is ambiguous. This CDR3 spans 13 amino acids. V shed 5 bases and J shed 10 bases, with 17 bases lying between them. The germline V gene encodes CDR1 MNHEY and CDR2 SMNVEV (reference sequence). CDR3 in amino acids: CASSKAGRIDYTF. The CDR3 DNA is TGTGCCAGCAGTAAGGCGGGTCGAATCGACTACACCTTC.

The rearrangement links TRBV27 to TRBJ2-5; no reliable D call. Trimming shortened V by 0 bases and J by 7 bases, and 9 bases separated the two germline ends. Germline CDR1 MNHEY, CDR2 SMNVEV (reference sequence). The CDR3 consists of 13 residues. DNA for the CDR3: TGTGCCAGCAGTTTATCAACCCGCGGGACCCAGTACTTC. This codes for CASSLSTRGTQYF.

The gene calls are TRBV6-4 and TRBJ2-1; weak D call: TRBD2 (6 bases). CDR3 size: 14 residues. Trimming took off 0 bases at V and 9 bases at J, with 12 bases between the two ends. The germline CDR1 and CDR2 sequences are MRHNA and SNTAGT. The DNA for the CDR3 is TGTGCCAGCAGTGACTCCGGGAGATCAAGTGAGCAGTTCTTC. It encodes CASSDSGRSSEQFF.

With respect to this clone: A read error may account for a junction end that differs from germline. The chain is built from TRBV7-2 and TRBJ1-5; 8 bases agree with TRBD1. CDR1 and CDR2 (germline): SGHTA, FQGNSA. The CDR3 runs 15 residues. CDR3 residues: CASSLDRGLNQPQHF. The DNA of the CDR3 is TGTGCCAGCAGTTTAGACAGGGGCCTCAATCAGCCCCAGCATTTT. The complete variable domain, with remaining parts taken from reference TRBV7-2 and TRBJ1-5, reads GAGVSQSPSNKVTEKGKDVELRCDPISGHTALYWYRQSLGQGLEFLIYFQGNSAPDKSGLPSDRFSAERTGGSVSTLTIQRTQQEDSAVYLCASSLDRGLNQPQHFGDGTRLSIL.

The V call is TRBV5-1, the J call TRBJ1-1; D not certain. CDR3 size: 14 residues. The V gene's germline CDR1 is SGHRS and CDR2 YFSETQ. The V and J ends lost 0 bases and 1 base respectively, with 7 bases between them. CDR3 DNA: TGCGCCAGCAGCTTGGGCTCGAAGAACACTGAAGCTTTCTTT. This gives the protein CASSLGSKNTEAFF.